A selection of T cell receptor beta chains follows, all from one sample in a study of vaccination and CD4 T cells after COVID-19. MiXCR was run by TCRdb on the PCR reads, yielding one entry per CDR3 protein. The repertoire includes 15,000 to 20,000 distinct CDR3 sequences, 55% to 80% of them detected once, and 0.95% to 1.3% sits in the top ten. The input for sequencing was CD4+ T cells from blood, taken after SARS-CoV-2 vaccination. Receptors were obtained from a human donor who had recovered from COVID-19. The CDR3 runs from the conserved cysteine through the conserved F or W. The D gene is left open where the match is weak. Clone size, where shown, is once, few, many, or a class for clones that have expanded.

J | V | size | D | CDR3 | DNA
TRBJ2-1 | TRBV6-1 | - | TRBD2 | CASSETSGSSVPYNEQFF | TGTGCCAGCAGTGAAACTAGCGGGAGTAGTGTCCCCTACAATGAGCAGTTCTTC
TRBJ2-5 | TRBV2 | few | - | CASTRGPETQYF | TGTGCCAGCACCAGGGGTCCGGAGACCCAGTACTTC
TRBJ2-2 | TRBV18 | few | - | CASSPAGGINTGELFF | TGTGCCAGCTCACCAGCTGGGGGGATCAACACCGGGGAGCTGTTTTTT
TRBJ2-3 | TRBV10-1 | few | TRBD2 | CASSEVAGGPYTQYF | TGCGCCAGCAGTGAGGTAGCGGGAGGGCCTTATACGCAGTATTTT
TRBJ2-2 | TRBV6-1 | - | - | CASSDFTGELFF | TGTGCCAGCAGTGACTTCACCGGGGAGCTGTTTTTT
TRBJ1-5 | TRBV19 | few | TRBD1 | CASSITYAGQSNQPQHF | TGTGCCAGTAGTATTACATACGCGGGACAGAGCAATCAGCCCCAGCATTTT
TRBJ2-5 | TRBV6-1 | - | - | CASKVRQWTLETQYF | TGTGCCAGCAAAGTCAGACAGTGGACCTTAGAGACCCAGTACTTC
TRBJ1-5 | TRBV6-2/TRBV6-3 | few | - | CASRATGNNQPQHF | TGTGCCAGCAGGGCAACAGGAAACAATCAGCCCCAGCATTTT
TRBJ2-7 | TRBV20-1 | - | TRBD2 | CSARDVAGVQYEQYF | TGCAGTGCTAGAGATGTAGCGGGAGTACAGTACGAGCAGTACTTC
TRBJ2-5 | TRBV5-1 | - | - | CASSFDGFVETQYF | TGCGCCAGCAGCTTTGATGGTTTTGTGGAGACCCAGTACTTC
TRBJ1-4 | TRBV27 | - | TRBD1 | CASKAGQGSEKLFF | TGTGCCAGCAAGGCGGGACAGGGCTCTGAAAAACTGTTTTTT
TRBJ1-2 | TRBV19 | - | - | CASSIFRGTDYGYTF | TGTGCCAGTAGTATTTTTCGGGGTACGGACTATGGCTACACCTTC
TRBJ2-3 | TRBV20-1 | - | - | CSARAYGTHLTDTQYF | TGCAGTGCTAGAGCCTACGGGACACATCTCACAGATACGCAGTATTTT
TRBJ1-5 | TRBV20-1 | few | - | CSARAGGSNQPQHF | TGCAGTGCTAGAGCGGGGGGTAGCAATCAGCCCCAGCATTTT
TRBJ1-5 | TRBV10-3 | - | TRBD1 | CAIRDRDNQPQHF | TGTGCCATCAGGGACAGGGACAATCAGCCCCAGCATTTT
TRBJ1-2 | TRBV6-1 | - | - | CASRNSPGIPAYGYTF | TGTGCCAGCAGAAACTCTCCAGGGATACCAGCCTATGGCTACACCTTC
TRBJ2-5 | TRBV2 | - | - | CASPGQETQYF | TGTGCCAGCCCAGGACAAGAGACCCAGTACTTC
TRBJ2-3 | TRBV4-2 | - | - | CASSQEGRTDTQYF | TGTGCCAGCAGCCAAGAGGGGCGCACAGATACGCAGTATTTT
TRBJ2-1 | TRBV2 | few | - | CASSVGRLNEQFF | TGTGCCAGCTCAGTTGGGAGGCTCAATGAGCAGTTCTTC
TRBJ1-1 | TRBV5-4 | - | TRBD1 | CASNKQGMDTEAFF | TGTGCCAGCAACAAACAGGGGATGGACACTGAAGCTTTCTTT
TRBJ2-7 | TRBV2 | few | - | CASTQAAGTYEQYF | TGTGCCAGCACCCAAGCGGCGGGAACATACGAGCAGTACTTC
TRBJ2-2 | TRBV27 | few | - | CASSLRVGELFF | TGTGCCAGCAGTTTAAGGGTCGGGGAGCTGTTTTTT
TRBJ2-1 | TRBV6-1 | once | TRBD2 | CASSRPRTSGSLWGNEQFF | TGTGCCAGCAGTCGACCCCGGACTAGCGGCTCTCTTTGGGGCAATGAGCAGTTCTTC
TRBJ2-3 | TRBV19 | - | - | CATFHWGTDTQYF | TGTGCCACCTTCCATTGGGGCACGGATACGCAGTATTTT
TRBJ1-5 | TRBV7-2 | few | TRBD1 | CASSLYRGLSNQPQHF | TGTGCCAGCAGCTTATACAGGGGACTTAGCAATCAGCCCCAGCATTTT
TRBJ1-1 | TRBV11-1 | few | - | CASSPFVQTYPEAFF | TGTGCCAGCAGCCCGTTTGTGCAAACATACCCTGAAGCTTTCTTT
TRBJ2-3 | TRBV20-1 | once | TRBD2 | CSASILAGVADTQYF | TGCAGTGCTAGTATACTAGCGGGAGTTGCAGATACGCAGTATTTT
TRBJ1-1 | TRBV2 | once | - | CASSESGRIGAFF | TGTGCCAGCAGTGAAAGTGGCCGAATCGGAGCTTTCTTT
TRBJ2-5 | TRBV30 | - | TRBD1 | CAWNAQGAWETQYF | TGTGCCTGGAATGCGCAGGGGGCTTGGGAGACCCAGTACTTC
TRBJ2-5 | TRBV12-3/TRBV12-4 | - | - | CASSLRRGQETQYF | TGTGCCAGCAGTTTAAGGCGGGGCCAAGAGACCCAGTACTTC
TRBJ1-2 | TRBV6-1 | - | - | CASSERPSSGGGGHYGYTF | TGTGCCAGCAGTGAAAGGCCGTCGAGCGGGGGCGGAGGTCACTATGGCTACACCTTC
TRBJ2-2 | TRBV7-2 | - | - | CASSLSFAGELFF | TGTGCCAGCAGCTTGAGTTTCGCCGGGGAGCTGTTTTTT
TRBJ2-2 | TRBV7-3 | few | - | CASSPNTGELFF | TGTGCCAGCAGCCCGAACACCGGGGAGCTGTTTTTT
TRBJ2-3 | TRBV5-4 | - | - | CASTKGSVNRPDTQYF | TGTGCCAGCACCAAGGGATCCGTCAATCGGCCAGATACGCAGTATTTT
TRBJ2-1 | TRBV19 | - | TRBD2 | CASSDARREGDEQFF | TGTGCCAGTAGCGACGCGCGGCGGGAGGGCGATGAGCAGTTCTTC
TRBJ2-7 | TRBV19 | few | TRBD1 | CASSPLGDRGTYEQYF | TGTGCCAGTAGTCCCCTCGGGGACAGGGGTACCTACGAGCAGTACTTC
TRBJ1-5 | TRBV19 | - | - | CASRPEKGQNQPQHF | TGTGCCAGTAGACCCGAGAAAGGCCAAAATCAGCCCCAGCATTTT
TRBJ1-5 | TRBV20-1 | - | - | CSAPPPGGTKPQHF | TGCAGTGCTCCCCCCCCGGGGGGCACAAAGCCCCAGCATTTT
TRBJ2-1 | TRBV5-1 | once | TRBD2 | CASSRREGNEQFF | TGCGCCAGCAGCAGGCGGGAGGGCAATGAGCAGTTCTTC
TRBJ2-2 | TRBV7-3 | - | TRBD2 | CASRLGTSGPGELFF | TGTGCCAGCAGGCTCGGGACTAGCGGTCCCGGGGAGCTGTTTTTT
TRBJ2-5 | TRBV20-1 | - | TRBD2 | CSAREVAGGLETQYF | TGCAGTGCTAGAGAAGTAGCGGGAGGGCTGGAGACCCAGTACTTC
TRBJ2-7 | TRBV27 | - | TRBD2 | CASSRTSGTYEQYF | TGTGCCAGCAGTCGGACTAGCGGAACTTACGAGCAGTACTTC
TRBJ1-4 | TRBV6-1 | - | TRBD1 | CASSETTGRSYEKLFF | TGTGCCAGCAGTGAAACGACAGGGAGGTCCTATGAAAAACTGTTTTTT
TRBJ1-5 | TRBV10-1 | - | - | CASPGPLGGNQPQHF | TGCGCCAGCCCGGGTCCCTTGGGGGGCAATCAGCCCCAGCATTTT
TRBJ1-1 | TRBV27 | - | TRBD1 | CASRRGREVSRQGYAFF | TGTGCCAGCAGGCGTGGAAGAGAGGTTTCCCGACAGGGTTACGCCTTCTTT
TRBJ2-2 | TRBV7-2 | few | - | CASCRPERTGELFF | TGTGCCAGCTGTAGACCCGAGAGAACCGGGGAGCTGTTTTTT
TRBJ2-7 | TRBV5-4 | - | TRBD2 | CASSLGRTSGRGGSEQYF | TGTGCCAGCAGCTTGGGTAGGACTAGCGGGAGAGGTGGTTCCGAGCAGTACTTC